This T cell receptor (beta chain) is drawn from a study of shared clonotypes between healthy human individuals. There are 14 residues in the CDR3. CDR1 and CDR2 from the germline V gene are MNHEY and SVGAGI. The germline V and J ends were trimmed by 7 bases and 1 base, with 13 bases remaining between them. This clone was seen a handful of times. Its specificity is unknown. Study observations and caveats: Generation of non-shared clonotypes was less probable than generation of clonotypes shared by all four donors. Naive subsets tended to show greater estimated richness than memory subsets.

Donors, healthy HIV-negative adults, lacked recent acute infections or vaccinations. DNA at around 200 ng, approximately 30,000 T cell genomes, went into sorted-subset replicate PCRs. The data were produced by immunoSEQ multiplex PCR, yet TCRdb's version contains in-frame clones alone and is incomplete. The sample includes about 2.5 million clones, around 90% of them seen just once. The chain recombines TRBV6-5 with TRBJ1-2; no reliable D call. The TCR was taken from a man younger than 35 in good health. Some clones in this sample may be carry-over from other donors' samples. The sample taken for sequencing was naive CD4+ T cells from PBMCs. Subset defined: CD45RA+ positively selected. The CDR3 sequence: CASKQGRHNYGYTF. The CDR3 bases are TGTGCCAGCAAACAAGGACGGCATAACTATGGCTACACCTTC.